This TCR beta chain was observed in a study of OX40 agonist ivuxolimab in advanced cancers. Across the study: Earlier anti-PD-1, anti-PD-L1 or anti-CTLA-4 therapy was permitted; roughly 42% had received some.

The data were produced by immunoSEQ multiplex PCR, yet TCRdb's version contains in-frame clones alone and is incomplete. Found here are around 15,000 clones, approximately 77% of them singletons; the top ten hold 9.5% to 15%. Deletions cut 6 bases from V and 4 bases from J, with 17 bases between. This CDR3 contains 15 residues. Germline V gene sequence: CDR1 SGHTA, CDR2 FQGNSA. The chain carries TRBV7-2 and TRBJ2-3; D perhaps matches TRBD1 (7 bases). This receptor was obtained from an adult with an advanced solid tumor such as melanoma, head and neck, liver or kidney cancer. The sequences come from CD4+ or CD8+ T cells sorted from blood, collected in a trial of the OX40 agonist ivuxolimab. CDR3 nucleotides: TGTGCCAGCAGTCATCACCAGGGGGGTTCAGATACGCAGTATTTT. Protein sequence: CASSHHQGGSDTQYF.